This T cell receptor (beta chain) was sequenced in a study of cytomegalovirus exposure and HLA in healthy donors. As for the study in general: A preliminary data release comprised 70 million to 95 million unique TCRs obtained from HLA-typed donors.

Of note for this clone: Its antigen is currently unknown.

PCR used 60 Vbeta primers and 13 Jbeta primers. Clones were sequenced by immunoSEQ multiplex PCR, and TCRdb holds only the in-frame ones, with some missing. There are 140,000 to 150,000 clones in the sample, with about 0.96% held by the top ten. Germline CDR1 MNHNS, CDR2 SASEGT. Trimming removed 1 base at V and 9 bases at J, with 15 bases between. This CDR3 spans 14 amino acids. General observations from the study: In a later analysis, around 18,000 TCR beta sequences were associated with HLA alleles at 0.05 false discovery rate.

The sequence was obtained from a male donor in good health and CMV-seronegative. The chain joins TRBV6-1 to TRBJ1-2; no reliable D call. Material: PBMCs. CDR3 region: CASSEDWRFLSYTF. For the CDR3, the DNA is TGTGCCAGCAGTGAAGACTGGAGGTTCTTAAGCTACACCTTC.